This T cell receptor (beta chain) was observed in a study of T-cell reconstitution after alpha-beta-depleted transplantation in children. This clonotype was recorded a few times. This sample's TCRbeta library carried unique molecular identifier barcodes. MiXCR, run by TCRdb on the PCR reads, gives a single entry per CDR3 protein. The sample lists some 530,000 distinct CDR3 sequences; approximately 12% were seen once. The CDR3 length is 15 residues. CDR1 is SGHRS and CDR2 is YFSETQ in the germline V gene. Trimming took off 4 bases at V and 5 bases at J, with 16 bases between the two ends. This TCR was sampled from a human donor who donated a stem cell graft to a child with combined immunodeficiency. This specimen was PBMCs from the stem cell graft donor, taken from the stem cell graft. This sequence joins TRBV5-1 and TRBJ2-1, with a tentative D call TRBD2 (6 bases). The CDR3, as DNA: TGCGCCAGCAGCCCATCTGGACTAACTGACAATGAGCAGTTCTTC. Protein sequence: CASSPSGLTDNEQFF.